A selection of T cell receptor beta chains follows, all from one sample in a study of T cell repertoires in cytomegalovirus infection. TCRdb fed the reads into MiXCR, producing one record per CDR3 protein. This sample has 510,000 or so distinct CDR3 sequences; around 27% occur once, and the top ten carry about 12%. Sequencing used PBMCs. These receptors originate from a human donor in good health (CMV status not recorded). Some clones in this sample may be carry-over from other donors' samples. Each CDR3 is given with its conserved first and last residue. The D gene is left open where the match is weak. Size is omitted from some rows. Given values are once, few, many or a class for expanded clones.

D gene: .
CDR3 length: 15
V gene: TRBV20-1
J gene: TRBJ1-2
clone size: few
CDR3 protein: CSARTYREASYGYTF
CDR3 DNA: TGCAGTGCTAGAACCTACAGGGAAGCCTCCTATGGCTACACCTTC

D gene: TRBD1
CDR3 length: 15
V gene: TRBV19
J gene: TRBJ1-4
clone size: .
CDR3 protein: CASSVRDRRAEKLFF
CDR3 DNA: TGTGCCAGTAGTGTCCGGGACAGGAGGGCTGAAAAACTGTTTTTT

D gene: .
CDR3 length: 14
V gene: TRBV7-8
J gene: TRBJ1-1
clone size: many
CDR3 protein: CASSLRQGVTEAFF
CDR3 DNA: TGTGCCAGCAGCTTACGGCAGGGCGTCACTGAAGCTTTCTTT

D gene: TRBD2
CDR3 length: 20
V gene: TRBV7-8
J gene: TRBJ2-5
clone size: many
CDR3 protein: CASSSPTRLAGASWVKTQYF
CDR3 DNA: TGTGCCAGCAGCTCCCCCACTAGACTAGCGGGAGCCTCGTGGGTGAAGACCCAGTACTTC

D gene: .
CDR3 length: 13
V gene: TRBV25-1
J gene: TRBJ2-7
clone size: .
CDR3 protein: CASSETRVGEQYF
CDR3 DNA: TGTGCCAGCAGCGAGACTAGAGTTGGCGAGCAGTACTTC

D gene: .
CDR3 length: 13
V gene: TRBV6-5
J gene: TRBJ1-5
clone size: few
CDR3 protein: CASSSDPDQPQHF
CDR3 DNA: TGTGCCAGCAGTTCCGATCCTGATCAGCCCCAGCATTTT

D gene: .
CDR3 length: 15
V gene: TRBV7-2
J gene: TRBJ1-6
clone size: many
CDR3 protein: CASADGTPRVSPLHF
CDR3 DNA: TGTGCCAGCGCCGATGGCACGCCCCGGGTTTCACCCCTCCACTTT

D gene: .
CDR3 length: 17
V gene: TRBV4-3
J gene: TRBJ2-3
clone size: .
CDR3 protein: CASSQDPEGFRTDTQYF
CDR3 DNA: TGCGCCAGCAGCCAAGATCCGGAAGGGTTTCGCACAGATACGCAGTATTTT

D gene: TRBD2
CDR3 length: 16
V gene: TRBV6-2/TRBV6-3
J gene: TRBJ2-7
clone size: .
CDR3 protein: CASSSGGTSGSYEQYF
CDR3 DNA: TGTGCCAGCAGTTCTGGGGGGACTAGCGGCTCCTACGAGCAGTACTTC

D gene: .
CDR3 length: 16
V gene: TRBV6-5
J gene: TRBJ1-5
clone size: few
CDR3 protein: CASSYSSGAFNQPQHF
CDR3 DNA: TGTGCCAGCAGTTACTCTTCGGGGGCCTTCAATCAGCCCCAGCATTTT

D gene: TRBD1
CDR3 length: 19
V gene: TRBV27
J gene: TRBJ2-5
clone size: few
CDR3 protein: CASSWTVLGGRVTGETQYF
CDR3 DNA: TGTGCCAGCAGTTGGACAGTACTAGGGGGTAGAGTGACAGGGGAGACCCAGTACTTC

D gene: TRBD2
CDR3 length: 15
V gene: TRBV7-2
J gene: TRBJ2-3
clone size: many
CDR3 protein: CASSAPGLEADTQYF
CDR3 DNA: TGTGCCAGCAGCGCACCGGGACTAGAAGCAGATACGCAGTATTTT

D gene: TRBD2
CDR3 length: 16
V gene: TRBV19
J gene: TRBJ2-1
clone size: .
CDR3 protein: CASSHRTSGSAGEQFF
CDR3 DNA: TGTGCCAGTAGTCATCGGACTAGCGGGAGTGCCGGCGAGCAGTTCTTC

D gene: .
CDR3 length: 14
V gene: TRBV6-2/TRBV6-3
J gene: TRBJ1-1
clone size: few
CDR3 protein: CASRIGRGSTEAFF
CDR3 DNA: TGTGCCAGCAGGATCGGACGGGGGAGCACTGAAGCTTTCTTT

D gene: TRBD1
CDR3 length: 15
V gene: TRBV7-2
J gene: TRBJ2-2
clone size: many
CDR3 protein: CASSDRGSGTGELFF
CDR3 DNA: TGTGCCAGCAGCGACAGGGGGTCGGGCACCGGGGAGCTGTTTTTT

D gene: TRBD2
CDR3 length: 15
V gene: TRBV20-1
J gene: TRBJ2-3
clone size: .
CDR3 protein: CSAREPSGTGDTQYF
CDR3 DNA: TGCAGTGCTAGAGAGCCCAGCGGGACTGGAGATACGCAGTATTTT

D gene: .
CDR3 length: 12
V gene: TRBV7-2
J gene: TRBJ1-1
clone size: many
CDR3 protein: CASSEGTSAAFF
CDR3 DNA: TGTGCCAGCAGCGAGGGGACCTCGGCAGCTTTCTTT

D gene: .
CDR3 length: 13
V gene: TRBV12-3/TRBV12-4
J gene: TRBJ1-1
clone size: many
CDR3 protein: CASSPTGNTEAFF
CDR3 DNA: TGTGCCAGCAGTCCTACAGGGAACACTGAAGCTTTCTTT

D gene: .
CDR3 length: 14
V gene: TRBV7-2
J gene: TRBJ1-2
clone size: many
CDR3 protein: CASSLGVTYYGYTF
CDR3 DNA: TGTGCCAGCAGCTTAGGCGTCACCTACTATGGCTACACCTTC

D gene: .
CDR3 length: 19
V gene: TRBV23-1
J gene: TRBJ2-1
clone size: .
CDR3 protein: CASSLEIAGQPISYNEQFF
CDR3 DNA: TGCGCCAGCAGTCTAGAAATTGCCGGACAGCCTATTTCCTACAATGAGCAGTTCTTC

D gene: TRBD1
CDR3 length: 13
V gene: TRBV15
J gene: TRBJ1-4
clone size: .
CDR3 protein: CAVGQGTNEKLFF
CDR3 DNA: TGTGCCGTCGGACAGGGGACTAATGAAAAACTGTTTTTT

D gene: TRBD1
CDR3 length: 16
V gene: TRBV28
J gene: TRBJ1-2
clone size: many
CDR3 protein: CASSLPPRGTGVSYTF
CDR3 DNA: TGTGCCAGCAGTTTACCCCCTAGGGGGACAGGGGTTAGCTACACCTTC

D gene: .
CDR3 length: 13
V gene: TRBV12-3/TRBV12-4
J gene: TRBJ1-2
clone size: few
CDR3 protein: CASSFSGPNGYTF
CDR3 DNA: TGTGCCAGCAGTTTTTCTGGTCCGAACGGCTACACCTTC

D gene: TRBD1
CDR3 length: 13
V gene: TRBV11-2
J gene: TRBJ1-2
clone size: few
CDR3 protein: CASSWDRGLGYTF
CDR3 DNA: TGTGCCAGCAGCTGGGACAGGGGGCTTGGCTACACCTTC

D gene: TRBD2
CDR3 length: 15
V gene: TRBV2
J gene: TRBJ2-1
clone size: .
CDR3 protein: CASTSGTSAYNEQFF
CDR3 DNA: TGTGCCAGCACTTCCGGGACTAGCGCTTACAATGAGCAGTTCTTC

D gene: TRBD2
CDR3 length: 16
V gene: TRBV7-3
J gene: TRBJ2-1
clone size: many
CDR3 protein: CASSQNGAGGRNEQFF
CDR3 DNA: TGTGCCAGCAGCCAAAACGGCGCGGGAGGTCGGAATGAGCAGTTCTTC

D gene: .
CDR3 length: 12
V gene: TRBV27
J gene: TRBJ2-2
clone size: many
CDR3 protein: CASSFNTGELFF
CDR3 DNA: TGTGCCAGCAGTTTCAACACCGGGGAGCTGTTTTTT

D gene: .
CDR3 length: 15
V gene: TRBV18
J gene: TRBJ2-2
clone size: once
CDR3 protein: CASSPPSTNTGELFF
CDR3 DNA: TGTGCCAGCTCACCACCGAGCACGAACACCGGGGAGCTGTTTTTT

D gene: .
CDR3 length: 15
V gene: TRBV18
J gene: TRBJ1-3
clone size: few
CDR3 protein: CASSPQDSSGNTIYF
CDR3 DNA: TGTGCCAGCTCACCCCAGGATAGCTCTGGAAACACCATATATTTT

D gene: .
CDR3 length: 13
V gene: TRBV7-2
J gene: TRBJ2-6
clone size: many
CDR3 protein: CASSPDRANVLTF
CDR3 DNA: TGTGCCAGCAGCCCCGATCGGGCCAACGTCCTGACTTTC

D gene: TRBD2
CDR3 length: 16
V gene: TRBV6-2/TRBV6-3
J gene: TRBJ2-1
clone size: few
CDR3 protein: CASRGRTSGSYNEQFF
CDR3 DNA: TGTGCCAGCAGGGGAAGGACTAGCGGGTCTTACAATGAGCAGTTCTTC

D gene: .
CDR3 length: 14
V gene: TRBV6-6
J gene: TRBJ1-1
clone size: few
CDR3 protein: CASSDLGRNTEAFF
CDR3 DNA: TGTGCCAGCAGTGATCTGGGAAGGAACACTGAAGCTTTCTTT

D gene: .
CDR3 length: 15
V gene: TRBV12-3/TRBV12-4
J gene: TRBJ2-2
clone size: many
CDR3 protein: CASSLGGQNTGELFF
CDR3 DNA: TGTGCCAGCAGTTTAGGGGGGCAAAACACCGGGGAGCTGTTTTTT

D gene: .
CDR3 length: 14
V gene: TRBV5-4
J gene: TRBJ1-1
clone size: .
CDR3 protein: CASRQQGFNAEAFF
CDR3 DNA: TGTGCCAGCAGGCAGCAGGGGTTTAACGCTGAAGCTTTCTTT

D gene: .
CDR3 length: 14
V gene: TRBV12-3/TRBV12-4
J gene: TRBJ1-2
clone size: .
CDR3 protein: CASIRGEENYGYTF
CDR3 DNA: TGTGCCAGCATCCGCGGGGAGGAAAACTATGGCTACACCTTC

D gene: .
CDR3 length: 15
V gene: TRBV7-2
J gene: TRBJ2-1
clone size: few
CDR3 protein: CASSRRGESYNEQFF
CDR3 DNA: TGTGCCAGCAGCCGGCGAGGGGAATCCTACAATGAGCAGTTCTTC

D gene: .
CDR3 length: 14
V gene: TRBV19
J gene: TRBJ1-1
clone size: .
CDR3 protein: CASTIGGARTEAFF
CDR3 DNA: TGTGCCAGTACCATAGGGGGGGCGCGCACTGAAGCTTTCTTT

D gene: .
CDR3 length: 12
V gene: TRBV30
J gene: TRBJ1-2
clone size: .
CDR3 protein: CAWTGYDYGYTF
CDR3 DNA: TGTGCCTGGACAGGGTATGACTATGGCTACACCTTC

D gene: .
CDR3 length: 12
V gene: TRBV30
J gene: TRBJ2-7
clone size: .
CDR3 protein: CAWSPLSYEQYF
CDR3 DNA: TGTGCCTGGAGTCCGCTCTCCTACGAGCAGTACTTC

D gene: .
CDR3 length: 15
V gene: TRBV24-1
J gene: TRBJ2-2
clone size: .
CDR3 protein: CATSRVPPNTGELFF
CDR3 DNA: TGTGCCACCAGCAGGGTACCCCCGAACACCGGGGAGCTGTTTTTT

D gene: TRBD2
CDR3 length: 16
V gene: TRBV20-1
J gene: TRBJ2-4
clone size: .
CDR3 protein: CSAKTPTSGSVNIQYF
CDR3 DNA: TGCAGTGCTAAGACGCCGACTAGCGGGAGTGTGAACATTCAGTACTTC

D gene: .
CDR3 length: 13
V gene: TRBV7-2
J gene: TRBJ1-5
clone size: many
CDR3 protein: CASSLKGTQPQHF
CDR3 DNA: TGTGCCAGCAGCTTGAAGGGGACCCAGCCCCAGCATTTT

D gene: .
CDR3 length: 15
V gene: TRBV6-5
J gene: TRBJ2-5
clone size: .
CDR3 protein: CASTSWRGAEETQYF
CDR3 DNA: TGTGCCAGCACCTCCTGGAGAGGGGCTGAAGAGACCCAGTACTTC

D gene: .
CDR3 length: 15
V gene: TRBV6-5
J gene: TRBJ2-1
clone size: few
CDR3 protein: CASSYEGSSYNEQFF
CDR3 DNA: TGTGCCAGCAGTTACGAGGGAAGCTCCTACAATGAGCAGTTCTTC

D gene: .
CDR3 length: 15
V gene: TRBV29-1
J gene: TRBJ2-1
clone size: .
CDR3 protein: CSVCNTQYNSYEQFF
CDR3 DNA: TGCAGCGTTTGCAACACCCAATACAATTCGTATGAGCAGTTCTTC

D gene: TRBD2
CDR3 length: 15
V gene: TRBV7-2
J gene: TRBJ2-7
clone size: many
CDR3 protein: CASSLLLAGSYEQYF
CDR3 DNA: TGTGCCAGCAGCTTGTTACTAGCGGGCTCCTACGAGCAGTACTTC

D gene: .
CDR3 length: 14
V gene: TRBV7-2
J gene: TRBJ1-2
clone size: many
CDR3 protein: CASSLVLGWGADTF
CDR3 DNA: TGTGCCAGCAGCTTAGTCCTTGGTTGGGGGGCGGACACCTTC

D gene: .
CDR3 length: 16
V gene: TRBV18
J gene: TRBJ2-2
clone size: .
CDR3 protein: CASSPFVDLFPGELFF
CDR3 DNA: TGTGCCAGCTCACCGTTCGTGGATCTGTTCCCCGGGGAGCTGTTTTTT

D gene: .
CDR3 length: 12
V gene: TRBV28
J gene: TRBJ2-7
clone size: few
CDR3 protein: CASTLPPYEQYF
CDR3 DNA: TGTGCCAGCACCCTACCCCCCTACGAGCAGTACTTC

D gene: .
CDR3 length: 16
V gene: TRBV28
J gene: TRBJ1-1
clone size: many
CDR3 protein: CASINGGGAPRTEAFF
CDR3 DNA: TGTGCCAGCATCAATGGGGGGGGGGCGCCGAGGACTGAAGCTTTCTTT

D gene: .
CDR3 length: 17
V gene: TRBV5-3
J gene: TRBJ2-3
clone size: .
CDR3 protein: CASSPPVRVLLTDTQYF
CDR3 DNA: TGTGCCAGCAGCCCGCCTGTCCGGGTCTTACTCACAGATACGCAGTATTTT

D gene: .
CDR3 length: 14
V gene: TRBV6-8
J gene: TRBJ2-1
clone size: few
CDR3 protein: CASSSLQRGGEQFF
CDR3 DNA: TGTGCCAGCAGTTCCCTTCAGCGAGGGGGTGAGCAGTTCTTC

D gene: .
CDR3 length: 16
V gene: TRBV19
J gene: TRBJ1-5
clone size: .
CDR3 protein: CASSPRLARGNQPQHF
CDR3 DNA: TGTGCCAGTAGTCCCCGTCTAGCCAGGGGCAATCAGCCCCAGCATTTT

D gene: TRBD2
CDR3 length: 16
V gene: TRBV7-2
J gene: TRBJ2-5
clone size: .
CDR3 protein: CASRPPSGRASETQYF
CDR3 DNA: TGTGCCAGCAGGCCGCCTAGCGGGAGGGCCTCAGAGACCCAGTACTTC

D gene: TRBD1
CDR3 length: 13
V gene: TRBV19
J gene: TRBJ2-1
clone size: .
CDR3 protein: CASGQGPGNEQFF
CDR3 DNA: TGTGCCAGTGGACAGGGGCCGGGAAATGAGCAGTTCTTC